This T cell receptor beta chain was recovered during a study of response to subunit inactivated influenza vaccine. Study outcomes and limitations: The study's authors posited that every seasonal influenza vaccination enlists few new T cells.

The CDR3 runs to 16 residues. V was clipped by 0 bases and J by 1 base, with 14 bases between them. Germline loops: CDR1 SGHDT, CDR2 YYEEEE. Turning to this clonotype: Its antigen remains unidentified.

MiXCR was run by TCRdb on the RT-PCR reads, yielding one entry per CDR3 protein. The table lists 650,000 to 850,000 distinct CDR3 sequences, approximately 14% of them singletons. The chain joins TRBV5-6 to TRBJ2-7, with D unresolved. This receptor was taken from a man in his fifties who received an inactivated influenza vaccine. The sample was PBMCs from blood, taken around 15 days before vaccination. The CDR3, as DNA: TGTGCCAGCAGCTTGGCCGGACGCCTCTCTTCCTACGAGCAGTACTTC. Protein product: CASSLAGRLSSYEQYF.